A selection of T cell receptor beta chains follows, all from one sample in a study of neurological immune-mediated disorders. TCRdb reprocessed the 5' RACE reads with MiXCR, giving one entry per CDR3 protein. The sample shows approximately 89,000 distinct CDR3 sequences, 13% of them seen only once. Source material: PBMCs. Receptors were obtained from a female donor with HTLV-1-associated myelopathy (HAM/TSP). CDR3s include the opening cysteine and the closing phenylalanine or tryptophan. D genes are given only for firm matches. The size entry is marked missing in some rows and otherwise reads once, few, many or a size class.

TRBV6-5	TRBD1	TRBJ2-7	many	CASRPNRGRQYF	TGTGCCAGCAGACCAAACAGGGGTCGGCAGTACTTC
TRBV11-2	TRBD2	TRBJ2-2	many	CASSSTGTSGITGELFF	TGTGCCAGCAGCTCAACCGGGACTAGCGGGATCACCGGGGAGCTGTTTTTT
TRBV27	.	TRBJ2-7	many	CASSPGDTLYEQYF	TGTGCCAGCAGTCCTGGGGACACCCTTTACGAGCAGTACTTC
TRBV20-1	.	TRBJ2-1	many	CSASPPANEQFF	TGCAGTGCTAGCCCGCCTGCTAATGAGCAGTTCTTC
TRBV5-1	.	TRBJ1-1	many	CASSLADNRVNTEAFF	TGCGCCAGCAGCTTGGCCGATAACAGAGTGAACACTGAAGCTTTCTTT
TRBV5-1	TRBD1	TRBJ1-4	many	CASSSEVDRVGEKLFF	TGCGCCAGCAGCTCGGAAGTGGACAGGGTCGGAGAAAAACTGTTTTTT
TRBV20-1	TRBD2	TRBJ2-7	many	CSARNTGTSGGYNEQYF	TGCAGTGCTAGAAATACCGGGACTAGCGGGGGCTACAACGAGCAGTACTTC
TRBV28	.	TRBJ2-7	many	CASSSDYYEQYF	TGTGCCAGCAGTTCGGACTACTACGAGCAGTACTTC
TRBV12-3/TRBV12-4	.	TRBJ2-7	few	CASSPGLYRYEQYF	TGTGCCAGCAGTCCCGGTCTATACCGCTACGAGCAGTACTTC
TRBV2	.	TRBJ2-1	many	CASSDRAWVNEQFF	TGTGCCAGCAGTGACCGAGCCTGGGTCAATGAGCAGTTCTTC
TRBV12-3/TRBV12-4	.	TRBJ2-2	many	CASRPGQPNTGELFF	TGTGCCAGCAGGCCCGGACAGCCGAACACCGGGGAGCTGTTTTTT
TRBV5-1	.	TRBJ2-3	many	CASSLSGQPDTQYF	TGCGCCAGCAGCTTGTCCGGACAGCCCGATACGCAGTATTTT
TRBV5-1	TRBD2	TRBJ2-1	many	CASSLAVVAGEQFF	TGCGCCAGCAGCTTGGCCGTCGTAGCGGGGGAGCAGTTCTTC
TRBV6-1	TRBD2	TRBJ2-7	.	CASTSRDYYEQYF	TGTGCCAGCACCTCCAGGGACTACTACGAGCAGTACTTC
TRBV15	TRBD1	TRBJ1-6	many	CATSGQRQGRWNSPLHF	TGTGCCACCAGCGGGCAGAGACAGGGGCGGTGGAATTCACCCCTCCACTTT
TRBV4-1	TRBD2	TRBJ2-5	many	CASRRSGGPVETQYF	TGCGCCAGCAGGCGATCGGGGGGGCCGGTGGAGACCCAGTACTTC
TRBV5-1	TRBD1	TRBJ1-5	.	CASSPQGNQPQHF	TGCGCCAGCAGCCCACAGGGGAATCAGCCCCAGCATTTT
TRBV14	.	TRBJ2-3	many	CASSQVRRALTDTQYF	TGTGCCAGCAGCCAAGTACGAAGGGCTCTCACAGATACGCAGTATTTT
TRBV9	.	TRBJ1-2	many	CASSDQSGNYGYTF	TGTGCCAGCAGCGACCAATCAGGGAACTATGGCTACACCTTC
TRBV10-3	.	TRBJ2-2	many	CAIRTGPLSGELFF	TGTGCCATCAGAACCGGGCCGTTGTCCGGGGAGCTGTTTTTT
TRBV6-6	TRBD2	TRBJ2-7	many	CASSYGLAGGQATYF	TGTGCCAGCAGTTACGGTCTAGCGGGGGGGCAAGCGACGTACTTC
TRBV14	TRBD1	TRBJ2-3	few	CASSHGDSYPDTQYF	TGTGCCAGCAGCCACGGGGACAGCTACCCCGATACGCAGTATTTT
TRBV28	TRBD1	TRBJ2-7	many	CASSLIWTGGEQYF	TGTGCCAGCAGCCTCATATGGACAGGGGGAGAGCAGTACTTC
TRBV10-3	TRBD1	TRBJ2-5	many	CAISGTGVVETQYF	TGTGCCATCAGTGGGACAGGGGTGGTGGAGACCCAGTACTTC
TRBV20-1	.	TRBJ1-1	.	CSARPWTVSNTEAFF	TGCAGTGCTAGACCCTGGACAGTGAGTAACACTGAAGCTTTCTTT
TRBV6-1	.	TRBJ1-5	.	CASSEIQAWKQPQHF	TGTGCCAGCAGTGAGATACAGGCTTGGAAACAGCCCCAGCATTTT
TRBV20-1	.	TRBJ2-3	.	CSPFHTGLVRAQYF	TGCAGCCCTTTCCACACAGGGCTCGTCCGGGCGCAGTATTTT
TRBV20-1	TRBD2	TRBJ2-3	many	CSAETSGGSADTQYF	TGCAGTGCTGAGACTAGCGGGGGTAGTGCAGATACGCAGTATTTT
TRBV2	.	TRBJ1-1	many	CASSENAGEAFF	TGTGCCAGCAGTGAAAACGCAGGTGAAGCTTTCTTT
TRBV21-1	.	TRBJ1-1	many	CASSPRRGGHGEAFF	TGTGCCAGCAGCCCCAGAAGGGGGGGCCACGGTGAAGCTTTCTTT
TRBV27	.	TRBJ2-7	many	CASRFDISYEQYF	TGTGCCAGCAGGTTCGACATTTCCTACGAGCAGTACTTC
TRBV5-1	.	TRBJ2-7	many	CASSAYFTRDVHTSYEQYF	TGCGCCAGCAGCGCCTACTTCACCCGGGACGTCCATACTTCCTACGAGCAGTACTTC
TRBV27	.	TRBJ2-5	many	CASSTRVWETQYF	TGTGCCAGCAGTACCAGGGTTTGGGAGACCCAGTACTTC
TRBV27	.	TRBJ2-7	many	CASSLRAGIYEQYF	TGTGCCAGCAGTTTGAGGGCAGGGATCTACGAGCAGTACTTC
TRBV7-2	.	TRBJ2-3	many	CASSASYTQYF	TGTGCCAGCAGCGCCAGTTATACGCAGTATTTT
TRBV29-1	.	TRBJ1-2	many	CSVLTGGNYGYTF	TGCAGCGTTCTTACGGGGGGCAACTATGGCTACACCTTC
TRBV14	.	TRBJ1-6	many	CASSQSLGKNSPLHF	TGTGCCAGCAGCCAGTCACTGGGAAAGAATTCACCCCTCCACTTT
TRBV12-3/TRBV12-4	.	TRBJ1-5	many	CASSLRRGNQPQHF	TGTGCCAGCAGTTTAAGGAGGGGCAATCAGCCCCAGCATTTT